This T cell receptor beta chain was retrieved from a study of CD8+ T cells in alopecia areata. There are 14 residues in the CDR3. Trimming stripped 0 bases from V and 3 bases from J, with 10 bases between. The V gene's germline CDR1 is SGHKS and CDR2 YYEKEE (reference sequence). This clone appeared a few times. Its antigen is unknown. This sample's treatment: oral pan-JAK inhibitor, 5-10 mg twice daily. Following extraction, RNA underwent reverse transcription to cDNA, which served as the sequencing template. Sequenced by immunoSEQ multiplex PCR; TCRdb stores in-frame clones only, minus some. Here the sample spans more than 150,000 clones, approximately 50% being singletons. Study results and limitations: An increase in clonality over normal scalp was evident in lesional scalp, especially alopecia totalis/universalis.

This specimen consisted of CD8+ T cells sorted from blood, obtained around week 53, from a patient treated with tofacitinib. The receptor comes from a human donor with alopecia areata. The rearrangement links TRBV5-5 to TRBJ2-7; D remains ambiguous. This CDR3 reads CASSLELSHYEQYF. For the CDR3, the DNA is TGTGCCAGCAGCTTGGAACTATCTCACTACGAGCAGTACTTC.